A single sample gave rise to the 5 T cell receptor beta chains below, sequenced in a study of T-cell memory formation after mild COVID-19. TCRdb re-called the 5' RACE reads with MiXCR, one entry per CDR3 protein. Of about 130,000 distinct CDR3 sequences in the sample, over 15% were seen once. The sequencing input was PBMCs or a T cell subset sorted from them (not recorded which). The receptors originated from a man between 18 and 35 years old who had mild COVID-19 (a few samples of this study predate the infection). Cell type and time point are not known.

CDR3 amino acids: CSARRGTQYF. The CDR3 nucleotides read TGCAGTGCTCGAAGGGGGACCCAGTACTTC. The genes are TRBV20-1 and TRBJ2-5; the D gene is possibly TRBD1 (5 bases). CDR3 length: 10 amino acids. V was trimmed by 5 bases and J by 7 bases, leaving 8 bases between them. Germline V gene data show CDR1 as DFQATT and CDR2 as SNEGSKA (reference sequence).

This chain's CDR3 is CASSPERGATDTQYF. CDR3 nucleotide sequence: TGTGCCAGCAGCCCTGAGCGGGGGGCCACAGATACGCAGTATTTT. The chain recombines TRBV7-9 with TRBJ2-3; 9 bases fit TRBD2. Looked up from germline, CDR1 is SEHNR and CDR2 is FQNEAQ (reference sequence). V lost 5 bases, J lost 2 bases, and 5 bases stayed unmatched. This CDR3 has 15 amino acids.

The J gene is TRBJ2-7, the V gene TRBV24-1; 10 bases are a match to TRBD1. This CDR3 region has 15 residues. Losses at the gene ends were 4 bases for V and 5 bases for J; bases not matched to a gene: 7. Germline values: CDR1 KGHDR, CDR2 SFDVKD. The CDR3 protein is CATSDPRQGADEQYF. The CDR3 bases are TGTGCCACCAGTGACCCAAGACAGGGGGCCGACGAGCAGTACTTC.

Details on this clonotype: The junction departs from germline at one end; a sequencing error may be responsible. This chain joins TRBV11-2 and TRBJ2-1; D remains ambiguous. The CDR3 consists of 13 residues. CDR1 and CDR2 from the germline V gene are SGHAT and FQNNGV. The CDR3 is CASTLGSTNEQFF. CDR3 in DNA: TGTGCCAGCACCTTAGGTAGCACGAATGAGCAGTTCTTC.

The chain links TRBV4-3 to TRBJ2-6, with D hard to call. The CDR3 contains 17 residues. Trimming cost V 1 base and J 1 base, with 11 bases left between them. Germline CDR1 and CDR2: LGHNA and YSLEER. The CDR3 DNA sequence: TGCGCCAGCAGCCAAGCGAAATATACTTCTGGGGCCAACGTCCTGACTTTC. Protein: CASSQAKYTSGANVLTF.